In its sample, the clone carrying this T cell receptor beta chain was seen once. The sample is drawn from a study of technical replicates of blood from several donors. The assay was immunoSEQ multiplex PCR, and TCRdb's table has in-frame clones only and misses some. The sample lists about 54,000 clones, 94% occurring once. V shed 4 bases and J shed 1 base, with 10 bases lying between them. The germline CDR1 and CDR2 sequences are SEHNR and FQNEAQ (reference sequence). There are 14 residues in the CDR3. The sequence was collected from a human donor in good health. This chain uses TRBV7-9 with TRBJ1-1; D is unresolved. Sequencing input: T cells isolated from PBMCs. Here the CDR3 reads CASSSPTKNTEAFF. CDR3 bases: TGTGCCAGCAGCTCCCCGACAAAGAACACTGAAGCTTTCTTT.